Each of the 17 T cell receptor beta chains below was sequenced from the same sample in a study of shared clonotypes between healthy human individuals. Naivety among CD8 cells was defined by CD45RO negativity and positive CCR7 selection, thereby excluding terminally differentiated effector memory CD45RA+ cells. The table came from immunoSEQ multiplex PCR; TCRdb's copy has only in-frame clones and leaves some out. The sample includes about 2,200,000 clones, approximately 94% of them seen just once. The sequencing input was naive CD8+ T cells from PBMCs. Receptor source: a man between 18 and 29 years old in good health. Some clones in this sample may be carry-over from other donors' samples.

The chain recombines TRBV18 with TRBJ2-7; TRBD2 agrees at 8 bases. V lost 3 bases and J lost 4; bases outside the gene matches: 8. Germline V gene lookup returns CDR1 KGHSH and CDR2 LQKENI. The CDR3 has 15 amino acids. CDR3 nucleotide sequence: TGTGCCAGCTCACCTCCGCGAGCGGGAGAATACGAGCAGTACTTC. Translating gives CASSPPRAGEYEQYF.

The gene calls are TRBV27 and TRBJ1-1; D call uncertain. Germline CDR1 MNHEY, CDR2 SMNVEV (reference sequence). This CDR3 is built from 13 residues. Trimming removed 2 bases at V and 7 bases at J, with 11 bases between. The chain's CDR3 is CASSLMAEDEAFF. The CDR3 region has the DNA TGTGCCAGCAGTTTAATGGCAGAGGATGAAGCTTTCTTT.

The CDR3 loop reads CASSLLGRGGEQYF. In DNA form, the CDR3 reads TGTGCCAGCAGCCTATTGGGGCGGGGTGGCGAGCAGTACTTC. The rearrangement links TRBV7-9 to TRBJ2-7, with D tentatively TRBD2 (6 bases). The CDR3 has 14 amino acids. CDR1 is SEHNR, CDR2 FQNEAQ, per germline (reference sequence). Trimming took 5 bases from V and 6 from J, leaving 17 bases between them.

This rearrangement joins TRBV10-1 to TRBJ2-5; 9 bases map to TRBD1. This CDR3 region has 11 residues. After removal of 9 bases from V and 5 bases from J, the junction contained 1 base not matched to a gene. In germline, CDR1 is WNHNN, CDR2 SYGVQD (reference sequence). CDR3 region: CASDRGETQYF. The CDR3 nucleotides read TGCGCCAGTGACAGGGGGGAGACCCAGTACTTC.

The CDR3: CASSGSWDTTFAEQFF. In DNA form, the CDR3 reads TGTGCCAGCAGTGGGTCGTGGGACACAACTTTCGCCGAGCAGTTCTTC. The V gene is TRBV2, the J gene TRBJ2-1, with D perhaps TRBD1 (6 bases). The CDR3 totals 16 residues. CDR1 is SNHLY, CDR2 FYNNEI, per germline. Trimming stripped 4 bases from V and 10 bases from J, with 23 bases between.

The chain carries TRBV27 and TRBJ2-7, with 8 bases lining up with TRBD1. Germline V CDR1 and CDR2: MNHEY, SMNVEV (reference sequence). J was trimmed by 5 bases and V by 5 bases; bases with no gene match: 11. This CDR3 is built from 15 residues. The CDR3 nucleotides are TGTGCCAGCAGTCAACGACAGGGGTGGTTAAACGAGCAGTACTTC. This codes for CASSQRQGWLNEQYF.

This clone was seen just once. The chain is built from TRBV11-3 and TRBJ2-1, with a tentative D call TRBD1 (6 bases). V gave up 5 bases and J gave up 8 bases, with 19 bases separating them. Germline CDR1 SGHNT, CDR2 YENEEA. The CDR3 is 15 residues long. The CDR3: CASSLQGSLGHEQFF. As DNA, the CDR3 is TGTGCCAGCAGCCTACAGGGATCCTTGGGACATGAGCAGTTCTTC.

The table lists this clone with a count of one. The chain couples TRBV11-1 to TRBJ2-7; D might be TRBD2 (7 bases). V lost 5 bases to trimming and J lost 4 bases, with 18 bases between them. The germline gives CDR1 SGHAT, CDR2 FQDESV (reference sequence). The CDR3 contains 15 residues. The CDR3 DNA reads TGTGCCAGCAGCCACCGGGGGGCAGGGTGGTACGAGCAGTACTTC. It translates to CASSHRGAGWYEQYF.

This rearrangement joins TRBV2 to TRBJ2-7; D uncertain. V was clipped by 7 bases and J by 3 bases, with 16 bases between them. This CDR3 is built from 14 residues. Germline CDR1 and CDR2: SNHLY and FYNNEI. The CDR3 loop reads CASILRPGFYEQYF. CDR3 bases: TGTGCCAGCATCTTAAGACCAGGATTCTACGAGCAGTACTTC.

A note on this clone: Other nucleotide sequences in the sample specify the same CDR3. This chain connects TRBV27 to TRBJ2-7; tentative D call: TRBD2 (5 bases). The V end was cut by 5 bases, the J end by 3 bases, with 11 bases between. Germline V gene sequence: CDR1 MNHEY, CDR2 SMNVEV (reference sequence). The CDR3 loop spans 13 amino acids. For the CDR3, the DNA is TGTGCCAGCAGTCCAGGACTTCGCTACGAGCAGTACTTC. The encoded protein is CASSPGLRYEQYF.

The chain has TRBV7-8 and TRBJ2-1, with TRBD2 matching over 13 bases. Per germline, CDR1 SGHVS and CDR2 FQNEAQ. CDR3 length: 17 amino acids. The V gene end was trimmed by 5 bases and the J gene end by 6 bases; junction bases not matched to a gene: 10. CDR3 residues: CASSGPGTSGIGNEQFF. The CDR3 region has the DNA TGTGCCAGCAGCGGACCCGGGACTAGCGGGATTGGCAATGAGCAGTTCTTC.

This chain's CDR3 is CASSLGRQGAGVRYNEQFF. CDR3 coding DNA: TGTGCCAGCAGCTTGGGCCGACAGGGGGCGGGCGTAAGATACAATGAGCAGTTCTTC. The gene calls are TRBV7-6 and TRBJ2-1; 10 bases agree with TRBD1. This CDR3 has 19 residues. J lost 4 bases, V lost 3 bases, and 15 bases had no gene match. Per germline, CDR1 SGHVS and CDR2 FNYEAQ.

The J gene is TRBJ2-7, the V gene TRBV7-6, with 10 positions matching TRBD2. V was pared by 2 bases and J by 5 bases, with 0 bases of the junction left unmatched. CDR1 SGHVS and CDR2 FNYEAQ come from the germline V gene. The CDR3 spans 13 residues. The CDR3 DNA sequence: TGTGCCAGCAGCTTACTAGCGGGAGACGAGCAGTACTTC. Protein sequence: CASSLLAGDEQYF.

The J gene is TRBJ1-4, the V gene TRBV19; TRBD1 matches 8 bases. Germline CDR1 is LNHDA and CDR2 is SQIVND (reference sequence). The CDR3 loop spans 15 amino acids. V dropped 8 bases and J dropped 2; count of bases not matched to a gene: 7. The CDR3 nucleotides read TGTGCCAGTGCTGACAGGGGTAACACTAATGAAAAACTGTTTTTT. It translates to CASADRGNTNEKLFF.

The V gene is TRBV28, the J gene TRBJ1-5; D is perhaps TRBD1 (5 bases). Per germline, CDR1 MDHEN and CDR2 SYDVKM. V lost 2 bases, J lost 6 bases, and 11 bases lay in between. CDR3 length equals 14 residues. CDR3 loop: CASSLRGAAQPQHF. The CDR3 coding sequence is TGTGCCAGCAGTTTAAGGGGAGCGGCTCAGCCCCAGCATTTT. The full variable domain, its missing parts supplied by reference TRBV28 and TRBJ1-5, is DVKVTQSSRYLVKRTGEKVFLECVQDMDHENMFWYRQDPGLGLRLIYFSYDVKMKEKGDIPEGYSVSREKKERFSLILESASTNQTSMYLCASSLRGAAQPQHFGDGTRLSIL.

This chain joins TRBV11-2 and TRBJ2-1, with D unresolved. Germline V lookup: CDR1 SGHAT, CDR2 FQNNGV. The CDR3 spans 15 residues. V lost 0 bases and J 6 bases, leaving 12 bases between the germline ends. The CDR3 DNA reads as TGTGCCAGCAGCTTAGATCGTGTCCCATTCAATGAGCAGTTCTTC. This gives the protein CASSLDRVPFNEQFF.

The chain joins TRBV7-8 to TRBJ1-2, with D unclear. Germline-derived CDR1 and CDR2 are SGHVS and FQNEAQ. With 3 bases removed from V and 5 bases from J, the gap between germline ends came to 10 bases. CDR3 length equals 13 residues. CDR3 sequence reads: CASSLLNAYGYTF. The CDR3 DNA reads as TGTGCCAGCAGCTTGCTTAATGCTTATGGCTACACCTTC.